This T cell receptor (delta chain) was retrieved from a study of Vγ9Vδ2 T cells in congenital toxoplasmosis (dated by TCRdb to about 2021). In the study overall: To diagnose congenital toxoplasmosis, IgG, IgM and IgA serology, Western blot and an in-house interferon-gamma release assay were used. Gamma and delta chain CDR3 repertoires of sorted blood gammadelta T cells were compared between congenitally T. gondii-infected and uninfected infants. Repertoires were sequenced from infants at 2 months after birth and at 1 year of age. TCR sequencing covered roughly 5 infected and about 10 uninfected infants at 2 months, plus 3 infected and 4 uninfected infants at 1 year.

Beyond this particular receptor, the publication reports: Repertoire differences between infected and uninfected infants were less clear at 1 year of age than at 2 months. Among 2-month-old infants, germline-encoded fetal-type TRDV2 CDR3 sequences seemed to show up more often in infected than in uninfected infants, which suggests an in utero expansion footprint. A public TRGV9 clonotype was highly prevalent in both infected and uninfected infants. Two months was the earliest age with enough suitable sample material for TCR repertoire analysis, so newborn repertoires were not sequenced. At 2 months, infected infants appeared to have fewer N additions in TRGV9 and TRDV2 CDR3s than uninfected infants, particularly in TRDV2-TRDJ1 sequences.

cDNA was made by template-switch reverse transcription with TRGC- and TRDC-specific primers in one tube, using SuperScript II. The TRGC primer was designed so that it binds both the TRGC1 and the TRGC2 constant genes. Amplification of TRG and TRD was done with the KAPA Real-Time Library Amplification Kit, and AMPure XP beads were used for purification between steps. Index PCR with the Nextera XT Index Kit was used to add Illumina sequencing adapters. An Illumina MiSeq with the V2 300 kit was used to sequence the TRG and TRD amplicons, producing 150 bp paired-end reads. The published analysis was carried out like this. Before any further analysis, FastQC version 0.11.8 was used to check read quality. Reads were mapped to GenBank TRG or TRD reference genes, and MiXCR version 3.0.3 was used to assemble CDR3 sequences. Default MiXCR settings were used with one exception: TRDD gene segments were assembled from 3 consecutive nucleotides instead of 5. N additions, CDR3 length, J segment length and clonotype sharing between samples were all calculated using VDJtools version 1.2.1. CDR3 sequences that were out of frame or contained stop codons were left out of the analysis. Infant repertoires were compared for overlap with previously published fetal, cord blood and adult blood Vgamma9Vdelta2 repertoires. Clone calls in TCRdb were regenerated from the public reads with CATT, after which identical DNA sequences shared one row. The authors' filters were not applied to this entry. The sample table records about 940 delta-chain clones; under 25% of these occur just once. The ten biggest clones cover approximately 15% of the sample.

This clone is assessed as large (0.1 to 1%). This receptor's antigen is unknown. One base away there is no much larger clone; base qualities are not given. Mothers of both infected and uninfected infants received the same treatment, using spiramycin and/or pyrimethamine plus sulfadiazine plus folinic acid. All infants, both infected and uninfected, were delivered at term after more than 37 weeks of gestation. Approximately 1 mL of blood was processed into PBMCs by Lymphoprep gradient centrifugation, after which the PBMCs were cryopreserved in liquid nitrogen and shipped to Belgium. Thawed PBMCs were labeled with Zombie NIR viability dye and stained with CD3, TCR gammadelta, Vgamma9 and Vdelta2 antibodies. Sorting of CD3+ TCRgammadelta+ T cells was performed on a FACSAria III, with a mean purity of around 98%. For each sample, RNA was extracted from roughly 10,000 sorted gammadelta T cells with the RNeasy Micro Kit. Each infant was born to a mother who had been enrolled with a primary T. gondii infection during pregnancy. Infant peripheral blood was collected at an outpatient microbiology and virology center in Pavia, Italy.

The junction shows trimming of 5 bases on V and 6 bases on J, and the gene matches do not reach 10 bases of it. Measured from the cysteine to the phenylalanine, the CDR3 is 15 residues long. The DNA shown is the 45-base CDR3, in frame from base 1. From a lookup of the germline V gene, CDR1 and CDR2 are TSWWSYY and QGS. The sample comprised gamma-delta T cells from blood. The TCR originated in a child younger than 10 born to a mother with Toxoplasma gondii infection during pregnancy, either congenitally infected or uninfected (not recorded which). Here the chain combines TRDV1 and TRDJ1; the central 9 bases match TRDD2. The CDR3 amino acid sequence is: CALGYFLPTPYKLIF. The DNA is TGTGCTCTTGGGTATTTCCTTCCTACCCCGTATAAACTCATCTTT.